The 17 T cell receptor beta chains in this list originate from one sample, sequenced in a study of blood T cells in healthy people across ages. Using a J-beta primer mix together with a sample-barcoded 5' primer, a second PCR was run for about 7 to 12 cycles. One entry per CDR3 protein, called by TCRdb with MiXCR from the 5' RACE reads. The sample consists of 1.4 million or so distinct CDR3 sequences, roughly 43% of them appearing once. The sequencing input was blood. These receptors all stem from a woman under 30 in good health.

The sample holds a few counts of this clonotype. The chain carries TRBV27 and TRBJ2-4; TRBD2 matches 9 bases. CDR1 and CDR2 (germline): MNHEY, SMNVEV (reference sequence). The J segment lost 0 bases and the V segment lost 4 bases, leaving 7 bases of the junction unmatched. The CDR3 has 17 residues. The CDR3 DNA follows: TGTGCCAGCAGTTCAAAGCCGGGACTAGCAGCCAAAAACATTCAGTACTTC. Protein product: CASSSKPGLAAKNIQYF.

This chain links TRBV7-2 with TRBJ2-5; tentatively, D is TRBD2 (6 bases). Trimming shortened V by 7 bases and J by 1 base, and 10 bases separated the two germline ends. This CDR3 has 13 residues. CDR1 and CDR2 from the germline V gene are SGHTA and FQGNSA. CDR3 sequence reads: CASTLLAQETQYF. The DNA of the CDR3 is TGTGCCAGCACCCTACTAGCCCAAGAGACCCAGTACTTC.

Note on this clonotype: A junction boundary mismatches the germline segment, possibly from a read error. V is TRBV7-2 and J is TRBJ1-4; possibly TRBD1 for D (6 bases). The CDR3 spans 15 residues. Germline V gene sequence: CDR1 SGHTA, CDR2 FQGNSA. For the CDR3, the DNA is TGTGCCAGCAGCTTAGAGGGCAGGGACAATGAAAAACTGGTTTTT. Amino acids: CASSLEGRDNEKLVF.

This clonotype has a count of ten or more. The chain's CDR3 is CASSLLRERYNEQFF. The CDR3 nucleotides are TGTGCCAGCAGTTTGTTGCGGGAGCGGTACAATGAGCAGTTCTTC. The chain joins TRBV12-3 or TRBV12-4 to TRBJ2-1, with 7 positions matching TRBD2. The CDR3 covers 15 residues. The trim removed 3 bases at V and 4 bases at J, leaving 6 bases unmatched.

The V call is TRBV7-2, the J call TRBJ1-2; 8 nucleotides agree with TRBD1. Trimming took 2 bases from V and 4 from J; bases not matched to a gene: 6. Germline lookup yields CDR1 SGHTA and CDR2 FQGNSA. The CDR3 spans 15 residues. CDR3 amino acids: CASSLTDRAAYGYTF. In DNA, the CDR3 is TGTGCCAGCAGCTTAACGGACAGGGCTGCCTATGGCTACACCTTC.

In this sample, this clonotype turned up a few times. The genes are TRBV29-1 and TRBJ2-5, with 11 bases aligning to TRBD1. The CDR3 is made up of 14 amino acids. From germline, CDR1 is SQVTM and CDR2 ANQGSEA. V lost 6 bases, J lost 2 bases, and 5 bases stayed unmatched. The CDR3 spells CSVRDRGMQETQYF. CDR3 nucleotides: TGCAGCGTGAGGGACAGGGGGATGCAAGAGACCCAGTACTTC.

This clonotype was observed a single time. In nucleotides, the CDR3 is TGTGCCAGCAGTGAAACCCCAGGGAGCTCCTACGAGCAGTACTTC. As protein: CASSETPGSSYEQYF. V usage is TRBV2 and J usage is TRBJ2-7; D may match TRBD1 or TRBD2 (5 bases each). CDR1 SNHLY and CDR2 FYNNEI come from the germline V gene. The V end lost 2 bases, the J end lost 0 bases, and 11 bases lay between the germline ends. CDR3 length: 15 amino acids.

This clonotype was found a few times. The rearrangement links TRBV12-3 or TRBV12-4 to TRBJ1-5; 8 bases are shared with TRBD1. This CDR3 is built from 14 residues. V lost 5 bases and J lost 7; bases outside the gene matches: 7. CDR3 bases: TGTGCCAGCAGTCCTCGACAGGGGAGCCAGCCCCAGCATTTT. The encoded protein is CASSPRQGSQPQHF.

This chain joins TRBV28 and TRBJ2-5; TRBD1 agrees at 8 bases. J lost 11 bases, V lost 3 bases, and 11 bases had no gene match. Germline V gene lookup returns CDR1 MDHEN and CDR2 SYDVKM. This CDR3 spans 14 amino acids. This chain's CDR3 is CASSLDRVADEQYF. Written as DNA, the CDR3 is TGTGCCAGCAGTTTGGACAGGGTGGCGGATGAGCAGTACTTC.

CDR3 coding DNA: TGTGCCAGCAACCAGAACAGGGGGACTGAAGCTTTCTTT. Translated, it gives CASNQNRGTEAFF. J is TRBJ1-1 and V is TRBV6-5, with 8 positions matching TRBD1. The CDR3 totals 13 residues. J lost 5 bases, V lost 7 bases, and 6 bases had no gene match. Germline loops: CDR1 MNHEY, CDR2 SVGAGI.

Regarding this clonotype: The junction and the germline gene differ at one end; a read error may be behind it. This chain uses TRBV20-1 with TRBJ2-5; D unclear. The germline V gene encodes CDR1 DFQATT and CDR2 SNEGSKA (reference sequence). The CDR3 is made up of 11 amino acids. CDR3 coding DNA: TGCAGTGCTCTCCACCAGGAGACCCAGTACTTC. Translated: CSALHQETQYF.

This clonotype came up a few times. V gene TRBV10-3 combines with J gene TRBJ1-2; maybe TRBD1 (5 bases). V was clipped by 6 bases and J by 3 bases, with 17 bases between them. The CDR3 is 15 amino acids. Germline V gene data show CDR1 as ENHRY and CDR2 as SYGVKD. The CDR3 here is CAIRATPGGYYGYTF. The CDR3 coding sequence is TGTGCCATCAGGGCTACCCCTGGGGGATACTATGGCTACACCTTC.

This clonotype was detected a few times. The chain carries TRBV24-1 and TRBJ2-3; D remains unclear. The CDR3 has 12 amino acids. Between the trimmed V and J ends, which lost 7 bases and 4 bases, there was a span of 8 bases. From germline, CDR1 is KGHDR and CDR2 SFDVKD. The CDR3 coding sequence is TGTGCCACCAGGGGATTCGCAGATACGCAGTATTTT. This translates into CATRGFADTQYF.

This clonotype was detected a few times. This chain connects TRBV7-2 to TRBJ2-1, with 7 nucleotides matching TRBD2. V dropped 3 bases and J dropped 1; count of bases not matched to a gene: 15. Per the germline V gene, CDR1 is SGHTA and CDR2 is FQGNSA. This CDR3 region has 19 residues. This CDR3 reads CASSLMASGYLQSYNEQFF. Written as DNA, the CDR3 is TGTGCCAGCAGCTTGATGGCTAGCGGTTACCTGCAGTCCTACAATGAGCAGTTCTTC.

The sample holds a few counts of this clonotype. The rearrangement links TRBV6-2 or TRBV6-3 to TRBJ2-7, with TRBD2 matching over 10 bases. The V and J ends lost 3 bases and 3 bases, in that order; junction bases with no gene match: 8. CDR1 is MNHEY, CDR2 SVGEGT, per germline. The CDR3 has 16 residues. The CDR3 coding sequence is TGTGCCAGCAGTTATAGCGGGAGGTCCCACTTCTACGAGCAGTACTTC. This translates into CASSYSGRSHFYEQYF.

This clonotype was counted only a few times. V usage is TRBV29-1 and J usage is TRBJ1-2, with a tentative D call TRBD1 (6 bases). CDR3 length: 13 residues. The V end was cut by 3 bases, the J end by 4 bases, with 12 bases between. CDR1 and CDR2 from the germline V gene are SQVTM and ANQGSEA. In DNA, the CDR3 is TGCAGCGTTGAGGCCACAGGGTCCTATGGCTACACCTTC. Amino acid sequence: CSVEATGSYGYTF.

The chain recombines TRBV9 with TRBJ1-2, with 7 bases fitting TRBD1. Germline CDR1 is SGDLS and CDR2 is YYNGEE. The CDR3 has 14 residues. Germline trimming cut 2 bases from V and 1 base from J; bases unmatched to any gene: 2. DNA of the CDR3: TGTGCCAGCAGCGTGCAGGGGGATAACTATGGCTACACCTTC. Translated, it gives CASSVQGDNYGYTF.